This T cell receptor beta chain stems from a study of shared clonotypes between healthy human individuals. In the original analysis: As immunoSEQ supplied junction-only sequences (without quality scores), filtering differed. Here immunoSEQ multiplex PCR was the method, and the copy in TCRdb shows in-frame clones only, minus some. That table supplies the V and J calls and clone size; D and trimming were determined from the DNA. This table holds 850,000 to 1,200,000 clones, under 80% found once. Details on this clone: Its antigen remains unidentified. Other DNA sequences in the sample encode the same CDR3.

Broader study findings: Sampling used blood alone; tissue repertoires probably differ. The rarefaction results pointed to incomplete sorted-subset sequencing despite large depth.

The germline V gene encodes CDR1 SGHRS and CDR2 YFSETQ. Deletions cut 2 bases from V and 1 base from J, with 9 bases between. The CDR3 loop spans 14 amino acids. Sequenced: memory CD4+ T cells sorted from blood. Stated subset: CD45RA-negative fraction. The source of this sequence is a young man in good health. The chain is built from TRBV5-1 and TRBJ1-1, with D perhaps matching TRBD1 (6 bases). The CDR3, as DNA: TGCGCCAGCAGCTTAGGGGGATCGAACACTGAAGCTTTCTTT. Translating it yields CASSLGGSNTEAFF. The whole variable domain, filled in from reference TRBV5-1 and TRBJ1-1, reads KAGVTQTPRYLIKTRGQQVTLSCSPISGHRSVSWYQQTPGQGLQFLFEYFSETQRNKGNFPGRFSGRQFSNSRSEMNVSTLELGDSALYLCASSLGGSNTEAFFGQGTRLTVV.